This T cell receptor beta chain derives from a study of T cells in localized non-small cell lung cancer (dated by TCRdb to 2020 to 2022). General notes on the study: The study analyzed T cell repertoires of 200 to 300 early-stage NSCLC patients, comparing tumors and uninvolved tumor-adjacent lungs. The mean age of the NSCLC patients was roughly 70 years, with approximately 130 men and over 100 women. The cohort consisted of 236 treatment-naive NSCLC patients whose localized lung tumors had been resected.

Here is what the overall study found, with its caveats: Since the design was exploratory, TCR variables were selected using unadjusted p-values with no false-discovery rate correction. Of the top 100 tumor clones, a median of approximately 60 were detected in paired uninvolved adjacent lung; 28 were also among that lung's top 100. Longer overall survival was associated with higher blood T cell density, whereas shorter survival was associated with higher adjacent-lung clonality. Multi-region tumor sequencing was not performed, so intratumor heterogeneity could not be excluded. Uninvolved tumor-adjacent lung showed the highest T cell clonality, higher than tumor, which suggests more focused antigenic responses in the uninvolved tumor-adjacent lung.

This clone is medium-sized (0.01 to 0.1%) in terms of sample share. The antigen it recognizes is unknown. Base-call qualities are not available, and no considerably larger clone is one nucleotide away. The immunoSEQ Assay was used to sequence TCR beta CDR3 regions from DNA. In the source study's methods: To compute T cell density, TCR beta template counts were normalized to usable DNA, which was estimated by amplifying housekeeping genes. The preseqR package was used to estimate richness by extrapolating to 400,000 templates for PBMC samples and to 120,000 templates for tissue samples. Clonality was taken to be one minus Pielou's evenness. Differential abundance testing on productive amino-acid clonotypes, with a minimum total count of 5 and an alpha of 0.1, was used to identify tissue-enriched TCRs. The Jaccard Index and the Morisita Overlap Index were used to quantify repertoire overlap between compartments. GLIPH grouped TCR beta CDR3s together with public tetramer-defined viral CDR3s, and a viral motif had to include at least three viral sequences and show V-gene enrichment. TCRdb limited this immuneACCESS table to in-frame rearrangements with V and J called. A share of clones is missing; checked studies link under half to unresolved V genes, and the rest is unexplained. D and trimming were read from the DNA, whereas the V and J calls and clone size are those reported in that table. The sample contains roughly 1,400 clones, around 24% of them found a single time. The top ten clonotypes cover about a fifth of the sample.

The junction carries 11 bases between V and J, which are trimmed by 2 bases and 0 bases respectively. As encoded in the germline V gene, CDR1 is SGHNT while CDR2 is YENEEA. From its cysteine to its phenylalanine, the CDR3 spans 17 amino acids. Only CDR3 DNA remains: 51 bases, in frame from the first base. Uninvolved adjacent lung was taken at least 2 cm from the tumor margin and confirmed free of atypia by two independent pathologists. At diagnosis, peripheral blood, uninvolved tumor-adjacent lung and tumor were collected and stored as a combination of fresh-frozen and FFPE material. The source was normal lung tissue next to the tumor, collected before any cancer treatment. The V and J genes are TRBV11-3 and TRBJ1-6, with the D gene not clear enough to name. The TCR was taken from a female donor older than 55 with stage I lung adenocarcinoma. This receptor has the CDR3 CASSLREQSSYNSPLHF. The DNA reads TGTGCCAGCAGCTTAAGGGAGCAGTCCTCCTATAATTCACCCCTCCACTTT.